The rows below give T cell receptor beta chains drawn from one sample of a study of blood T cell repertoires in COVID-19. Generated by immunoSEQ multiplex PCR, the TCRdb table keeps only in-frame clones and is missing some. The sample shows some 130,000 clones, more than 60% of them seen only once. The sequenced sample was peripheral blood. The receptor source for this set is a woman aged 70 to 79 with acute or convalescent COVID-19. The CDR3 runs from the conserved cysteine through the conserved F or W. The D gene is left open where the match is weak. Clone size is shown for a subset of rows, as once, few, many or a class of expanded clone.

len	v_gene	d_gene	j_gene	abundance	CDR3nt	CDR3aa
16	TRBV7-2	TRBD1	TRBJ1-4	once	TGTGCCAGCAGCTTAGTGGGGACAGGGGAGAAGGAAAAACTGTTTTTT	CASSLVGTGEKEKLFF
14	TRBV3-1/TRBV3-2	TRBD1	TRBJ2-7	many	TGTGCCAGCAGCCGATCGACAGGGGGCCTGGAGCAGTACTTC	CASSRSTGGLEQYF
16	TRBV7-2	.	TRBJ1-3	.	TGTGCCAGCAGCCCAGGAGGGCCCCGGACTGGAAACACCATATATTTT	CASSPGGPRTGNTIYF
15	TRBV7-8	.	TRBJ1-6	.	TGTGCCAGCAGCCTGGACCTAAGGGGTATTTCACCCCTCCACTTT	CASSLDLRGISPLHF
13	TRBV24-1	.	TRBJ2-7	few	TGTGCCACCAGTGATCCAGGGAGGTCCGAGCAGTACTTC	CATSDPGRSEQYF
14	TRBV7-2	.	TRBJ2-2	.	TGTGCCAGCAGCTTAAGCTTCAGGACCGGGGAGCTGTTTTTT	CASSLSFRTGELFF
14	TRBV4-3	TRBD1	TRBJ1-1	.	TGCGCCAGCAGCCAAGAGGACAGGGGCTCTGAAGCTTTCTTT	CASSQEDRGSEAFF
11	TRBV29-1	.	TRBJ2-1	few	TGCAGCGTTGGGCTAGGCAATGAGCAGTTCTTC	CSVGLGNEQFF
14	TRBV19	.	TRBJ2-3	.	TGTGCCAGTAGTATGGGCAGGGGCACAGATACGCAGTATTTT	CASSMGRGTDTQYF
14	TRBV10-3	.	TRBJ2-1	.	TGTGCCATCAGTGATCTCAGCTCCTACAATGAGCAGTTCTTC	CAISDLSSYNEQFF
14	TRBV4-3	.	TRBJ2-5	.	TGCGCCAGCAGCCAAGCCCCTAACGGAGAGACCCAGTACTTC	CASSQAPNGETQYF
17	TRBV15	TRBD1	TRBJ2-7	.	TGTGCCACCAGCAGAAAAGCGCCGGGACAGGGAAGTGACGAGCAGTACTTC	CATSRKAPGQGSDEQYF
12	TRBV5-1	.	TRBJ1-2	.	TGCGCCAGCAGCTCGGGGAAATATGGCTACACCTTC	CASSSGKYGYTF
17	TRBV7-6	TRBD2	TRBJ2-3	once	TGTGCCAGCAGCTTGCAGGGACTAGCGGAGCCCGCAGATACGCAGTATTTT	CASSLQGLAEPADTQYF
14	TRBV5-1	.	TRBJ2-5	.	TGCGCCAGCAGCTTGGTTAGAGTTGGAGAGACCCAGTACTTC	CASSLVRVGETQYF
13	TRBV19	.	TRBJ2-7	.	TGTGCCAGTAGCCCTGGACAGAGCTACGAGCAGTACTTC	CASSPGQSYEQYF
15	TRBV28	TRBD1	TRBJ1-3	.	TGTGCCAGCAGTCCCTGGACAGGCTCTGGAAACACCATATATTTT	CASSPWTGSGNTIYF
13	TRBV18	.	TRBJ2-1	.	TGTGCCAGCTCACCACCTTCAGGCCGTGAGCAGTTCTTC	CASSPPSGREQFF
15	TRBV4-1	.	TRBJ2-5	.	TGCGCCAGCAGCCAAGTCCAACAGAGCCAAGAGACCCAGTACTTC	CASSQVQQSQETQYF
14	TRBV11-2	.	TRBJ2-7	.	TGTGCCAGCAGCTCGGAGGGCAAATCCTACGAGCAGTACTTC	CASSSEGKSYEQYF
12	TRBV11-2	.	TRBJ2-7	.	TGTGCCAGCAGCCTCCAGTTTAACGAGCAGTACTTC	CASSLQFNEQYF